The rows below give T cell receptor beta chains drawn from one sample of a study of CD8+ T cells in alopecia areata. Here immunoSEQ multiplex PCR was the method, and the copy in TCRdb shows in-frame clones only, minus some. The profile covers about 270,000 clones, with about three fifths appearing a single time and roughly 0.93% taken by the ten largest. Sequenced here: CD4+ T cells sorted from blood, sampled at week 52, from a patient treated with tofacitinib. The receptors here all came from a human donor with alopecia areata. CDR3s include the opening cysteine and the closing phenylalanine or tryptophan. A D gene is named only where the DNA matches it firmly. Size tells how often a clone was seen (once, few, many) or the class of an expanded clone, and some rows leave it out.

d_gene	abundance	j_gene	v_gene	CDR3nt	CDR3aa
-	-	TRBJ2-7	TRBV30	TGTGCCTGGAGGACAGGAACTACCTACGAGCAGTACTTC	CAWRTGTTYEQYF
-	-	TRBJ1-1	TRBV5-1	TGCGCCAGCAGCTTAGAACAGGGTTCGAGCACTGAAGCTTTCTTT	CASSLEQGSSTEAFF
-	-	TRBJ2-5	TRBV5-1	TGCGCCAGCAGTCTGGGGACTGTGTCGACCCAGTACTTC	CASSLGTVSTQYF
-	-	TRBJ2-5	TRBV7-3	TGTGCCAGCAGCTTAGAACTCCAAGAGACCCAGTACTTC	CASSLELQETQYF
-	few	TRBJ1-2	TRBV7-9	TGTGCCAGCAGCTTAGGGATGTGGACAGACTATGGCTACACCTTC	CASSLGMWTDYGYTF
TRBD1	few	TRBJ1-1	TRBV5-6	TGTGCCAGCAGCTTGAATAACAGGGGTGAAGCTTTCTTT	CASSLNNRGEAFF
TRBD2	-	TRBJ2-3	TRBV7-8	TGTGCCAGCAGCTTAGCTTCGGCGGTACGCGGGGGAACAGATACGCAGTATTTT	CASSLASAVRGGTDTQYF
TRBD1	-	TRBJ2-1	TRBV30	TGTGCCTGGAGTGTTGGAGGGACAGGCTACTACAATGAGCAGTTCTTC	CAWSVGGTGYYNEQFF
-	-	TRBJ2-7	TRBV7-6	TGTGCCAGCAGCGAACAGGGTTTAAGCGAGCAGTACTTC	CASSEQGLSEQYF
-	-	TRBJ2-1	TRBV27	TGTGCCAGCAGTTTAGTCGGGACACAATACAATGAGCAGTTCTTC	CASSLVGTQYNEQFF
TRBD1	-	TRBJ2-5	TRBV7-3	TGTGCCAGCAGCTTAGGGCCACAGGGGCGAAACCAAGAGACCCAGTACTTC	CASSLGPQGRNQETQYF
-	few	TRBJ1-6	TRBV9	TGTGCCAGCAGCGGGCTGAGGGACAATTCACCCCTCCACTTT	CASSGLRDNSPLHF
-	once	TRBJ1-4	TRBV30	TGTGCCTGGAGTGTTGGGGGTGAAAAACTGTTTTTT	CAWSVGGEKLFF
-	-	TRBJ2-3	TRBV5-1	TGCGCCAGCAGCTCCCGCCCGGCGGGCAGGACAGATACGCAGTATTTT	CASSSRPAGRTDTQYF
-	-	TRBJ1-1	TRBV9	TGTGCCAGCAGCAAGAGGGCGAATGAAGCTTTCTTT	CASSKRANEAFF
-	-	TRBJ2-6	TRBV6-5	TGTGCCAGCAGTTACGACACCCGTCTCGGGGCCAACGTCCTGACTTTC	CASSYDTRLGANVLTF